This TCR beta chain was sequenced for a study of shared clonotypes between healthy human individuals. Recent acute infections and vaccinations were absent in the healthy HIV-negative adult donors. Worth noting for this clone: The antigen is not known. Other DNA sequences in this specimen translate into the identical CDR3.

Points from the study as a whole: What rarefaction showed was incomplete sorted-subset sequencing despite large depth. Among non-shared clonotypes, generation probabilities were lower than among those shared by all four donors.

At a deep level, the assay was run. The repertoire was sequenced with immunoSEQ multiplex PCR; TCRdb's copy has only in-frame clones and lacks some. The data contain 2 million to 2.5 million clones, 95% of them singletons. Trimming stripped 2 bases from V and 1 base from J, with 6 bases between. The CDR3 runs to 14 residues. From germline, CDR1 is SEHNR and CDR2 FQNEAQ (reference sequence). Sample: naive CD4+ T cells sorted from blood. Documented subset: CD45RA+ positively selected. This chain joins TRBV7-9 and TRBJ2-1; D not certain. The TCR comes from a man aged 18 to 29 in good health. The DNA for the CDR3 is TGTGCCAGCAGCTTAAGTACATCCTACAATGAGCAGTTCTTC. This encodes CASSLSTSYNEQFF. Looking up the rest from reference TRBV7-9 and TRBJ2-1 gives the full variable domain: DTGVSQNPRHKITKRGQNVTFRCDPISEHNRLYWYRQTLGQGPEFLTYFQNEAQLEKSRLLSDRFSAERPKGSFSTLEIQRTEQGDSAMYLCASSLSTSYNEQFFGPGTRLTVL.